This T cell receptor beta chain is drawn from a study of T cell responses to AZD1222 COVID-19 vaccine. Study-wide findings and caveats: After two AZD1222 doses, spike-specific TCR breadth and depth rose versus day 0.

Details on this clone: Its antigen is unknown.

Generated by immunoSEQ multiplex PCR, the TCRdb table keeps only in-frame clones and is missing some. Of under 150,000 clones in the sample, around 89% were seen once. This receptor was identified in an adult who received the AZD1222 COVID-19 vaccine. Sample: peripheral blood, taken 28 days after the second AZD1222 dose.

The CDR3 DNA is TGCGCCAGCAGTCAATCCCCGGACAGGGAAACGGACCAAGAGACCCAGTACTTC. Its protein product is CASSQSPDRETDQETQYF. V and J are TRBV23-1 and TRBJ2-5; the match to TRBD1 covers 8 bases. TRBV23-1 has ORF status, its function being uncertain. The CDR3 extends over 18 amino acids. With 0 bases clipped from V and 0 bases from J, the junction kept 9 bases outside the gene matches.